Listed below are T cell receptor beta chains from one sample, sequenced in a study of vaccination effects on CD4 cells after COVID-19. Using immunoSEQ multiplex PCR, the repertoire was profiled, and TCRdb retains in-frame clones only, with some absent. The sample shows 70,000 or so clones, over 65% of them seen only once. These receptors' antigens are unknown. Sequenced here: CD4+ T cells from PBMCs cultured with HIV peptides, sampled before COVID-19 vaccination. Receptor source: a human donor who had a prior SARS-CoV-2 infection. The CDR3 runs from the conserved cysteine through the conserved F or W. Fields, in order: D gene, clone size, J gene, V gene, CDR3 DNA, CDR3 protein. The D gene is left open where the match is weak. Where a row states a size, it is once, few, many or the class of an expanded clone; other rows omit it.

d_gene: NA; abundance: once; j_gene: TRBJ2-5; v_gene: TRBV2; CDR3nt: TGTGCCAGCAGTGAGAGGGTCACAGAGACCCAGTACTTC; CDR3aa: CASSERVTETQYF
d_gene: NA; abundance: NA; j_gene: TRBJ2-7; v_gene: TRBV27; CDR3nt: TGTGCCAGCAGTTTGGTGGGGCGCGGCCCTCCTTACGAGCAGTACTTC; CDR3aa: CASSLVGRGPPYEQYF
d_gene: TRBD2; abundance: once; j_gene: TRBJ2-3; v_gene: TRBV7-3; CDR3nt: TGTGCCAGCAGCTTGGGCGATGATGCGGGGGGAATCACAGATACGCAGTATTTT; CDR3aa: CASSLGDDAGGITDTQYF
d_gene: NA; abundance: NA; j_gene: TRBJ2-7; v_gene: TRBV5-1; CDR3nt: TGCGCCAGCAGCTTGAGACCGGGGGCGAGCTCCTACGAGCAGTACTTC; CDR3aa: CASSLRPGASSYEQYF
d_gene: NA; abundance: NA; j_gene: TRBJ1-3; v_gene: TRBV19; CDR3nt: TGTGCCAGTAGGAGAGGGAGCATATCATTTGGAAACACCATATATTTT; CDR3aa: CASRRGSISFGNTIYF
d_gene: TRBD2; abundance: NA; j_gene: TRBJ2-7; v_gene: TRBV29-1; CDR3nt: TGCAGCGTTCTGGGGAGGGCCTACGAGCAGTACTTC; CDR3aa: CSVLGRAYEQYF
d_gene: NA; abundance: NA; j_gene: TRBJ1-4; v_gene: TRBV7-9; CDR3nt: TGTGCCAGCAGCCGGGCCCGGGAGGGCTTTGAAAAACTGTTTTTT; CDR3aa: CASSRAREGFEKLFF
d_gene: TRBD2; abundance: once; j_gene: TRBJ2-3; v_gene: TRBV5-4; CDR3nt: TGTGCCAGCAGCGTCCGAGCGGGGAGGGCAGATACGCAGTATTTT; CDR3aa: CASSVRAGRADTQYF
d_gene: NA; abundance: NA; j_gene: TRBJ2-5; v_gene: TRBV4-3; CDR3nt: TGCGCCAGCAGCCAAGATTTGAGAGAGACCCAGTACTTC; CDR3aa: CASSQDLRETQYF
d_gene: TRBD1; abundance: NA; j_gene: TRBJ1-1; v_gene: TRBV15; CDR3nt: TGTGCCACCAGCAGCGGGACAGGGCCGAACACTGAAGCTTTCTTT; CDR3aa: CATSSGTGPNTEAFF
d_gene: NA; abundance: once; j_gene: TRBJ2-6; v_gene: TRBV5-4; CDR3nt: TGTGCCAGCAGCTTGGCGAGTGGGGCCAACGTCCTGACTTTC; CDR3aa: CASSLASGANVLTF
d_gene: TRBD1; abundance: NA; j_gene: TRBJ2-1; v_gene: TRBV7-6; CDR3nt: TGTGCCAGCAGCACTAGACAGGGCTTCTACAATGAGCAGTTCTTC; CDR3aa: CASSTRQGFYNEQFF
d_gene: NA; abundance: few; j_gene: TRBJ1-6; v_gene: TRBV7-3; CDR3nt: TGTGCCAGCAGCTTAACAGGGTCGGGTTCACCCCTCCACTTT; CDR3aa: CASSLTGSGSPLHF
d_gene: TRBD1; abundance: NA; j_gene: TRBJ1-2; v_gene: TRBV7-9; CDR3nt: TGTGCCAGCAGCTTAGTTGCAGGGGGCGCTTATGGCTACACCTTC; CDR3aa: CASSLVAGGAYGYTF
d_gene: NA; abundance: NA; j_gene: TRBJ1-2; v_gene: TRBV19; CDR3nt: TGTGCCAGTAGTATAAATGGGCCACGGAACTATGGCTACACCTTC; CDR3aa: CASSINGPRNYGYTF
d_gene: TRBD2; abundance: NA; j_gene: TRBJ2-2; v_gene: TRBV10-3; CDR3nt: TGTGCCATCAGTGAGGGACTTGCGGGAGGTACCGGGGAGCTGTTTTTT; CDR3aa: CAISEGLAGGTGELFF
d_gene: NA; abundance: few; j_gene: TRBJ2-1; v_gene: TRBV4-2; CDR3nt: TGTGCCAGCAGCCAACTCGTCGGGACTCCACACAGTGAGCAGTTCTTC; CDR3aa: CASSQLVGTPHSEQFF
d_gene: NA; abundance: NA; j_gene: TRBJ1-2; v_gene: TRBV5-4; CDR3nt: TGTGCCAGCAGCTTGGGGACGGCTGGCTACACCTTC; CDR3aa: CASSLGTAGYTF
d_gene: NA; abundance: once; j_gene: TRBJ1-1; v_gene: TRBV5-4; CDR3nt: TGTGCCAGCAGCCTGCGGACAGATGGGAACACTGAAGCTTTCTTT; CDR3aa: CASSLRTDGNTEAFF
d_gene: NA; abundance: NA; j_gene: TRBJ2-2; v_gene: TRBV4-2; CDR3nt: TGTGCCAGCAGCCAAGAGGGCTTACCCACGAACACCGGGGAGCTGTTTTTT; CDR3aa: CASSQEGLPTNTGELFF
d_gene: NA; abundance: few; j_gene: TRBJ2-2; v_gene: TRBV7-3; CDR3nt: TGTGCCAGCAGCCTGGGCTGGGGCTCCGGCGGGGAGCTGTTTTTT; CDR3aa: CASSLGWGSGGELFF
d_gene: TRBD2; abundance: NA; j_gene: TRBJ2-5; v_gene: TRBV7-9; CDR3nt: TGTGCCAGCACCCCAGTGGGGGGGGAGACCCAGTACTTC; CDR3aa: CASTPVGGETQYF
d_gene: TRBD1; abundance: NA; j_gene: TRBJ2-3; v_gene: TRBV19; CDR3nt: TGTGCCAGTAGTATAGTGATTAGGGGGACAGGCCTTGCTTTT; CDR3aa: CASSIVIRGTGLAF
d_gene: NA; abundance: few; j_gene: TRBJ1-3; v_gene: TRBV20-1; CDR3nt: TGCAGTGCTAGCGGGGTAGCCGCCATATATTTT; CDR3aa: CSASGVAAIYF
d_gene: TRBD2; abundance: few; j_gene: TRBJ2-5; v_gene: TRBV6-1; CDR3nt: TGTGCCAGCAGTGAATTCCTAGCGGGGTTGGGAGGGACCCAGTACTTC; CDR3aa: CASSEFLAGLGGTQYF
d_gene: NA; abundance: once; j_gene: TRBJ1-5; v_gene: TRBV30; CDR3nt: TGTGCCTGGGGGGGCGGGGGGCCCCAGCATTTT; CDR3aa: CAWGGGGPQHF
d_gene: NA; abundance: few; j_gene: TRBJ1-6; v_gene: TRBV18; CDR3nt: TGTGCCAGCTCACGGTCGAGGCCTTGGGATTCACCCCTCCACTTT; CDR3aa: CASSRSRPWDSPLHF
d_gene: NA; abundance: NA; j_gene: TRBJ2-3; v_gene: TRBV19; CDR3nt: TGTGCCAGTAGCATCGGGGGCGATCCTGGCATATATACGCAGTATTTT; CDR3aa: CASSIGGDPGIYTQYF
d_gene: TRBD1; abundance: NA; j_gene: TRBJ2-4; v_gene: TRBV4-2; CDR3nt: TGTGCCAGCAGCCCGAGGGACAGGGAAAGAAACATTCAGTACTTC; CDR3aa: CASSPRDRERNIQYF
d_gene: TRBD1; abundance: NA; j_gene: TRBJ1-2; v_gene: TRBV7-8; CDR3nt: TGTGCCAGCAGCGCGCAGCAGGGGGAGGATGGCTACACCTTC; CDR3aa: CASSAQQGEDGYTF
d_gene: NA; abundance: NA; j_gene: TRBJ2-5; v_gene: TRBV11-3; CDR3nt: TGTGCCAGCAGCTTAGGGGGGGATCAAGAGACCCAGTACTTC; CDR3aa: CASSLGGDQETQYF
d_gene: TRBD2; abundance: NA; j_gene: TRBJ2-7; v_gene: TRBV5-6; CDR3nt: TGTGCCAGCAGCTTGTTTGGGGAGGGGCGTTACGAGCAGTACTTC; CDR3aa: CASSLFGEGRYEQYF
d_gene: NA; abundance: NA; j_gene: TRBJ1-5; v_gene: TRBV19; CDR3nt: TGTGCCAGTAGTGGCGGTAGGAATAGCAATCAGCCCCAGCATTTT; CDR3aa: CASSGGRNSNQPQHF
d_gene: NA; abundance: NA; j_gene: TRBJ1-6; v_gene: TRBV30; CDR3nt: TGTGCCTGGAACGTGGACAGTTTCGATTCACCCCTCCACTTT; CDR3aa: CAWNVDSFDSPLHF
d_gene: TRBD1; abundance: NA; j_gene: TRBJ1-2; v_gene: TRBV5-5; CDR3nt: TGTGCCAGCAGCATGGGACAGGCAACCCTCTATGGCTACACCTTC; CDR3aa: CASSMGQATLYGYTF
d_gene: TRBD1; abundance: NA; j_gene: TRBJ1-1; v_gene: TRBV11-3; CDR3nt: TGTGCCAGCAGCTTAGAAGGGGGCGACACTGAAGCTTTCTTT; CDR3aa: CASSLEGGDTEAFF
d_gene: TRBD2; abundance: few; j_gene: TRBJ2-1; v_gene: TRBV7-8; CDR3nt: TGTGCCAGCAGCTTAGCGCGCCTAGCGGTTGACAATGAGCAGTTCTTC; CDR3aa: CASSLARLAVDNEQFF
d_gene: NA; abundance: NA; j_gene: TRBJ2-7; v_gene: TRBV27; CDR3nt: TGTGCCAGCAGCCCCCGGGGACTCTACGAGCAGTACTTC; CDR3aa: CASSPRGLYEQYF
d_gene: TRBD1; abundance: NA; j_gene: TRBJ1-2; v_gene: TRBV11-1; CDR3nt: TGTGCCAGCAGCCACGAACCGGGACAGGGGAGTGGCTACACCTTC; CDR3aa: CASSHEPGQGSGYTF
d_gene: TRBD2; abundance: NA; j_gene: TRBJ2-2; v_gene: TRBV19; CDR3nt: TGTGCCAGTAGTCGGGGGGACACCGGGGAGCTGTTTTTT; CDR3aa: CASSRGDTGELFF
d_gene: TRBD2; abundance: NA; j_gene: TRBJ2-1; v_gene: TRBV7-8; CDR3nt: TGTGCCAGCAGCTTACCGGGACTAGCGGGAGCAAACTACAATGAGCAGTTCTTC; CDR3aa: CASSLPGLAGANYNEQFF
d_gene: NA; abundance: NA; j_gene: TRBJ1-2; v_gene: TRBV7-2; CDR3nt: TGTGCCAGCAGCTTAGAAGTAGGAGGAGTGAACTATGGCTACACCTTC; CDR3aa: CASSLEVGGVNYGYTF
d_gene: NA; abundance: NA; j_gene: TRBJ1-1; v_gene: TRBV6-1; CDR3nt: TGTGCCAGCAGTGAACTGGGGAACACTGAAGCTTTCTTT; CDR3aa: CASSELGNTEAFF